This T cell receptor beta chain was found in a study of blood T cell repertoires in COVID-19. On the study more broadly: Nucleic acid was either cDNA or gDNA, and it came from T cells, B-cell-depleted T cells, or PBMCs.

This clone appeared a few times. The V gene lost 2 bases and the J gene lost 0 bases, with 11 bases spanning the gap. This CDR3 is 16 amino acids long. Germline loops: CDR1 SGHRS, CDR2 YFSETQ. Original methodology: Reference gene primers were amplified, and this amplification served to estimate nucleated cell counts. Clones were sequenced by immunoSEQ multiplex PCR, and TCRdb holds only the in-frame ones, with some missing. That table supplies the V and J calls and clone size; D and trimming were determined from the DNA. The sample lists around 270,000 clones; about nine tenths were seen once. The material sequenced was peripheral blood. This chain connects TRBV5-1 to TRBJ1-4; D call uncertain. This TCR was recovered from a middle-aged man who had recovered from COVID-19. The CDR3 DNA is TGCGCCAGCAGCTTCTCATCGGTTGCAACTAATGAAAAACTGTTTTTT. It codes for CASSFSSVATNEKLFF. The entire variable domain, with the rest obtained from reference TRBV5-1 and TRBJ1-4, is as follows: KAGVTQTPRYLIKTRGQQVTLSCSPISGHRSVSWYQQTPGQGLQFLFEYFSETQRNKGNFPGRFSGRQFSNSRSEMNVSTLELGDSALYLCASSFSSVATNEKLFFGSGTQLSVL.